The 28 T cell receptor beta chains listed next were all sequenced from one sample in a study of vaccination and CD4 T cells after COVID-19. Their recognized antigens are unknown. At the Johns Hopkins FTIC core, DNA taken from cultured CD4+ T cells was sequenced by way of the Oncomine TCR Beta short-read assay. From the PCR reads, TCRdb called clonotypes with MiXCR, one entry per CDR3 protein. The sample yields approximately 11,000 distinct CDR3 sequences, about 30% seen once. Treatment noted: approximately nine-day PBMC culture with coronavirus spike peptide pools or control peptides (ViraFEST assay). The specimen sequenced was cultured CD4+ T cells from blood. All receptors derive from a human donor with COVID-19.

The V call is TRBV7-2, the J call TRBJ1-6; maybe TRBD1 (6 bases). The CDR3 sequence is 14 residues long. CDR1 and CDR2 (germline): SGHTA, FQGNSA. V was trimmed by 4 bases and J by 6 bases, leaving 10 bases between them. The CDR3 reads CASSSQGFNSPLHF. CDR3 bases: TGTGCCAGCAGCTCCCAGGGGTTTAATTCACCCCTCCACTTT.

The chain uses TRBV2 and TRBJ2-3; 7 bases fit TRBD2. V shed 7 bases and J 5 bases; nucleotides not matched to a gene: 9. The CDR3 is 14 residues long. CDR1 SNHLY and CDR2 FYNNEI come from the germline V gene. The CDR3 spells CASKREGPGDTQYF. The CDR3 DNA reads as TGTGCCAGCAAGAGGGAGGGGCCTGGAGATACGCAGTATTTT.

The chain links TRBV11-3 to TRBJ2-2; 11 bases fit TRBD2. Germline trimming cut 6 bases from V and 2 bases from J; bases unmatched to any gene: 8. CDR1 and CDR2 from the germline V gene are SGHNT and YENEEA. This CDR3 region has 17 residues. As DNA, the CDR3 is TGTGCCAGCAGTCCATTTACTAGCGGGAGTAACACCGGGGAGCTGTTTTTT. This sequence encodes CASSPFTSGSNTGELFF.

Concerning this clonotype itself: Likely a read error: the CDR3 ends without its conserved phenylalanine or tryptophan. The gene calls are TRBV20-1 and TRBJ1-1, with D uncertain. The CDR3 sequence is 13 residues long. The germline gives CDR1 DFQATT, CDR2 SNEGSKA (reference sequence). The CDR3 DNA follows: TGCAGCCCCCAATCGGCGGAACACACTGAAGCTTTCCTT. This translates into CSPQSAEHTEAFL.

By its share, this clonotype is medium-sized. The gene calls are TRBV6-1 and TRBJ1-6; 9 bases are shared with TRBD1. Germline CDR1 and CDR2: MNHNS and SASEGT. The ends lost 5 bases at V and 1 base at J; junction bases unmatched: 3. The CDR3 has 16 amino acids. CDR3 in DNA: TGTGCCAGCAGTCAAGGGACAGGGTCCTATAATTCACCCCTCCACTTT. As protein: CASSQGTGSYNSPLHF.

This clonotype was seen a few times. The chain joins TRBV19 to TRBJ2-3, with 12 bases identical to TRBD1. This CDR3 comprises 13 residues. V shed 9 bases, J shed 6 bases, and the junction held 4 bases outside the gene matches. From germline, CDR1 is LNHDA and CDR2 SQIVND (reference sequence). Written as DNA, the CDR3 is TGTGCCAGCCGGGACAGGGGGCTGGATACGCAGTATTTT. Translation gives CASRDRGLDTQYF.

This clonotype was seen a few times. V is TRBV20-1 and J is TRBJ2-7; 10 bases are a match to TRBD1. V lost 6 bases, J lost 3 bases, and 11 bases stayed unmatched. This CDR3 spans 15 amino acids. Looked up from germline, CDR1 is DFQATT and CDR2 is SNEGSKA (reference sequence). CDR3 coding DNA: TGCAGTGCAGACCGACAGGGGGCATCGAGCTACGAGCAGTACTTC. Its translation: CSADRQGASSYEQYF.

This chain links TRBV28 with TRBJ1-2; 9 bases match TRBD1. CDR1 MDHEN and CDR2 SYDVKM come from the germline V gene. Trimming at V came to 6 bases and at J to 8 bases, leaving 4 bases not matched to a gene. The CDR3 spans 12 residues. The CDR3: CASRTGGFGYTF. Here the CDR3 DNA reads TGTGCCAGCAGAACAGGGGGCTTCGGCTACACCTTC.

V usage is TRBV10-2 and J usage is TRBJ2-7; D may be TRBD1 (5 bases). This CDR3 has 14 residues. CDR1 is WSHSY, CDR2 SAAADI, per germline. Trimming pared 2 bases from V and 9 bases from J, leaving 17 bases between. Written as DNA, the CDR3 is TGCGCCAGCAGTGAGGGGGCACTGTCTAGTTGGCAGTACTTC. Translated, it gives CASSEGALSSWQYF.

The CDR3 sequence: CASEAGWGEKLFF. As DNA, the CDR3 is TGTGCCAGCGAGGCCGGGTGGGGAGAAAAACTGTTTTTT. This rearrangement joins TRBV15 to TRBJ1-4; D ambiguous. Trimming took off 10 bases at V and 8 bases at J, with 17 bases between the two ends. Looked up from germline, CDR1 is LNHNV and CDR2 is YYDKDF (reference sequence). CDR3 length: 13 amino acids.

DNA of the CDR3: TGCAGCGTCACCCGGACAGGGGGGCGAGAGACCCAGTACTTC. It translates to CSVTRTGGRETQYF. V is TRBV29-1 and J is TRBJ2-5; 10 bases are shared with TRBD1. The CDR3 sequence is 14 residues long. The germline gives CDR1 SQVTM, CDR2 ANQGSEA. J lost 4 bases, V lost 6 bases, and 8 bases had no gene match. Full variable domain (missing parts from reference TRBV29-1 and TRBJ2-5): SAVISQKPSRDICQRGTSLTIQCQVDSQVTMMFWYRQQPGQSLTLIATANQGSEATYESGFVIDKFPISRPNLTFSTLTVSNMSPEDSSIYLCSVTRTGGRETQYFGPGTRLLVL.

This chain uses TRBV5-1 with TRBJ1-4; 9 positions match TRBD1. V lost 1 base to trimming and J lost 12 bases; unmatched junction nucleotides: 13. From germline, CDR1 is SGHRS and CDR2 YFSETQ. The CDR3 is made up of 16 amino acids. This chain's CDR3 is CASSLPTGQGSGELFF. In nucleotides, the CDR3 is TGCGCCAGCAGCTTGCCAACAGGACAGGGGTCGGGAGAACTGTTTTTT.

This clonotype occurred a few times. This sequence joins TRBV6-1 and TRBJ2-6; TRBD1 matches at 7 bases. The CDR3 loop spans 15 amino acids. CDR1 and CDR2 from the germline V gene are MNHNS and SASEGT. The V gene end was trimmed by 6 bases and the J gene end by 4 bases; junction bases not matched to a gene: 6. In DNA, the CDR3 is TGTGCCAGCAGACACAGGGGATCCGGGGCCAACGTCCTGACTTTC. Translating it yields CASRHRGSGANVLTF.

This clonotype was picked up one time. The rearrangement joins TRBV27 to TRBJ2-5; 7 nucleotides align to TRBD1. The CDR3 length is 17 residues. Germline V CDR1 and CDR2: MNHEY, SMNVEV (reference sequence). V gave up 4 bases and J gave up 5 bases; unmatched junction bases: 16. In nucleotides, the CDR3 is TGTGCCAGCAGTTCTAAACCGGGACAGAGGATATCCGAGACCCAGTACTTC. This sequence encodes CASSSKPGQRISETQYF.

The V call is TRBV6-5, the J call TRBJ1-6; 8 nucleotides agree with TRBD1. This CDR3 has 15 amino acids. V trimming: 2 bases; J trimming: 8 bases; junction bases outside the gene matches: 5. CDR1 and CDR2 from the germline V gene are MNHEY and SVGAGI. The CDR3: CASSYQGARDSPLHF. CDR3 sequence (DNA): TGTGCCAGCAGTTACCAGGGGGCGAGGGATTCACCCCTCCACTTT.

This clonotype was seen a few times. The rearrangement uses TRBV11-2 and TRBJ2-2; 13 bases line up with TRBD2. This CDR3 has 18 residues. Germline assignment: CDR1 SGHAT and CDR2 FQNNGV. V trimming: 0 bases; J trimming: 3 bases; junction bases outside the gene matches: 4. The CDR3 DNA sequence: TGTGCCAGCAGCTTAGAACTAGCGGGGGGGCTTCACACCGGGGAGCTGTTTTTT. It specifies CASSLELAGGLHTGELFF. The variable domain in full, with the rest retrieved from reference TRBV11-2 and TRBJ2-2, is EAGVAQSPRYKIIEKRQSVAFWCNPISGHATLYWYQQILGQGPKLLIQFQNNGVVDDSQLPKDRFSAERLKGVDSTLKIQPAKLEDSAVYLCASSLELAGGLHTGELFFGEGSRLTVL.

This clonotype turned up a few times. The V call is TRBV24-1, the J call TRBJ2-1, with 9 positions matching TRBD2. V shed 4 bases, J shed 1 base, and the junction held 7 bases outside the gene matches. The germline CDR1 and CDR2 sequences are KGHDR and SFDVKD. CDR3 length equals 17 residues. CDR3 region: CATSDPGSGGSYNEQFF. The DNA for the CDR3 is TGTGCCACCAGTGACCCTGGGAGCGGGGGGTCCTACAATGAGCAGTTCTTC.

This rearrangement joins TRBV12-3 or TRBV12-4 to TRBJ2-1, with no clear D. V was cut by 4 bases and J by 4 bases, with 8 bases left in between. The CDR3 extends over 13 amino acids. The CDR3 is CASSSMGYNEQFF. Written as DNA, the CDR3 is TGTGCCAGCAGTTCCATGGGGTACAATGAGCAGTTCTTC.

The chain is built from TRBV6-2 or TRBV6-3 and TRBJ2-7; 9 bases match TRBD1. Trimming took 2 bases from V and 6 from J; bases not matched to a gene: 8. From germline, CDR1 is MNHEY and CDR2 SVGEGT. The length of the CDR3 is 15 residues. CDR3 sequence: CASSYGTGLFREQYF. In nucleotides, the CDR3 is TGTGCCAGCAGTTACGGGACAGGGCTGTTCCGCGAGCAGTACTTC.

This clonotype has a handful of counts. The chain combines TRBV7-9 with TRBJ1-3; unclear D gene. Germline lookup yields CDR1 SEHNR and CDR2 FQNEAQ (reference sequence). V lost 5 bases and J 10 bases, leaving 21 bases between the germline ends. This CDR3 comprises 15 residues. The CDR3, as DNA: TGTGCCAGCAGCCCGAGCGGCGGCCCCCCGGCGACCATATATTTT. Its protein product is CASSPSGGPPATIYF.

This chain links TRBV5-8 with TRBJ1-6; D not certain. This CDR3 is 14 amino acids long. Germline V gene data show CDR1 as SGHTS and CDR2 as YDEGEE. The ends were cut back, 0 bases at V and 6 bases at J, with 7 bases in the middle. The CDR3: CASSLVELNSPLHF. CDR3 DNA sequence: TGTGCCAGCAGCTTGGTAGAGCTTAATTCACCCCTCCACTTT.

In its sample, this clonotype was seen a few times. The rearrangement uses TRBV5-1 and TRBJ2-5, with 12 bases identical to TRBD2. Germline V gene lookup returns CDR1 SGHRS and CDR2 YFSETQ. Trimming removed 4 bases from V and 5 bases from J; junction bases left unmatched: 6. This CDR3 region has 15 residues. The CDR3 is CASSPLAGGPETQYF. The CDR3 bases are TGCGCCAGCAGCCCTCTAGCGGGGGGGCCTGAGACCCAGTACTTC.

The chain joins TRBV2 to TRBJ1-4, with D tentatively TRBD1 (5 bases). Per the germline V gene, CDR1 is SNHLY and CDR2 is FYNNEI. CDR3 length: 15 residues. Deletions cut 6 bases from V and 4 bases from J, with 15 bases between. The CDR3 DNA reads as TGTGCCAGCAGCCATAGGGGCTCTAGTAATGAAAAACTGTTTTTT. This encodes CASSHRGSSNEKLFF.

The chain is built from TRBV11-2 and TRBJ2-5, with unresolved D. Germline CDR1 and CDR2: SGHAT and FQNNGV. CDR3 length: 12 residues. V was shortened by 0 bases and J by 11 bases, with 10 bases between the two germline ends. The CDR3 spells CASSLDRPPQYF. In DNA form, the CDR3 reads TGTGCCAGCAGCTTAGATCGCCCCCCACAGTACTTC.

This clonotype was seen a handful of times. The chain joins TRBV19 to TRBJ1-2; D might be TRBD1 (5 bases). Looked up from germline, CDR1 is LNHDA and CDR2 is SQIVND (reference sequence). V was pared by 3 bases and J by 2 bases, with 7 bases between. This CDR3 comprises 13 residues. CDR3 sequence: CASSMRGNYGYTF. CDR3 bases: TGTGCCAGTAGTATGAGGGGAAACTATGGCTACACCTTC.

This clonotype was detected a few times. This rearrangement joins TRBV4-2 to TRBJ1-1, with 8 nucleotides matching TRBD1. This CDR3 is 15 amino acids long. With V trimmed by 0 bases and J by 5 bases, 5 bases remained unmatched. The V gene's germline CDR1 is LGHNA and CDR2 YNFKEQ. CDR3 loop: CASSQEPGGRTEAFF. As DNA, the CDR3 is TGTGCCAGCAGCCAAGAACCAGGGGGCCGTACTGAAGCTTTCTTT.

This clonotype was seen once. The chain is built from TRBV6-4 and TRBJ1-2; D is perhaps TRBD1 (6 bases). CDR1 and CDR2 from the germline V gene are MRHNA and SNTAGT. V was pared by 3 bases and J by 8 bases, with 16 bases between. This CDR3 contains 14 residues. CDR3 sequence reads: CASSESTGLRGYTF. The CDR3, as DNA: TGTGCCAGCAGTGAATCAACAGGGTTGCGAGGCTACACCTTC.

This clonotype is large within its sample. The V and J genes are TRBV6-1 and TRBJ1-3; tentative D call: TRBD1 (5 bases). Trimming stripped 6 bases from V and 0 bases from J, with 18 bases between. Germline lookup yields CDR1 MNHNS and CDR2 SASEGT. This CDR3 spans 17 amino acids. The CDR3 protein is CASRSSGFGLSGNTIYF. Here the CDR3 DNA reads TGTGCCAGCAGATCTTCAGGGTTTGGTCTCTCTGGAAACACCATATATTTT.